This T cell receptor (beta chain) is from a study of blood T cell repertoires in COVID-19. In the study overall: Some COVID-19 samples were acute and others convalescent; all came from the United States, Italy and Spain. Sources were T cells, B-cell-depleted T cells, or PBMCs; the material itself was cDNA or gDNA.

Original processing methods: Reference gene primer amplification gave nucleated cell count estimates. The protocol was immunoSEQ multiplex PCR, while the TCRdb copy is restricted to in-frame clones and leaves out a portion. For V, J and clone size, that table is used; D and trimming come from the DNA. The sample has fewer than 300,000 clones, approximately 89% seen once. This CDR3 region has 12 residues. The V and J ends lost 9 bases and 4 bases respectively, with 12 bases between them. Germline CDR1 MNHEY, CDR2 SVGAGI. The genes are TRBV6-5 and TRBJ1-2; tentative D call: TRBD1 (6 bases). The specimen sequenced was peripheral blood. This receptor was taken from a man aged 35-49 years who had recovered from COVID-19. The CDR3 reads CASQGYPYGYTF. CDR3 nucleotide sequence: TGTGCCAGTCAGGGGTACCCCTATGGCTACACCTTC.